These 18 T cell receptor beta chains came from one sample sequenced in a study of T cells after yellow fever vaccination. TCRdb independently ran MiXCR on the 5' RACE reads; one entry per CDR3 protein. This table holds approximately 330,000 distinct CDR3 sequences, around an eighth found once. The sequences come from CD4+ T cells sorted from PBMCs, collected 15 days after the yellow fever booster vaccination. All receptors derive from a man between 18 and 35 years old who received the YFV17D yellow fever vaccine.

V usage is TRBV20-1 and J usage is TRBJ1-2; perhaps TRBD1 as D (5 bases). Trimming cost V 7 bases and J 8 bases, with 14 bases left between them. The CDR3 covers 11 residues. Looked up from germline, CDR1 is DFQATT and CDR2 is SNEGSKA (reference sequence). DNA for the CDR3: TGCAGTGGAACCGGGACGTCGGGCTACACCTTC. Translating gives CSGTGTSGYTF.

This clonotype occurred many times. The genes are TRBV10-3 and TRBJ1-5; a possible D gene is TRBD1 (5 bases). CDR1 and CDR2 from the germline V gene are ENHRY and SYGVKD. Trimming cost V 3 bases and J 6 bases, with 9 bases left between them. The CDR3 consists of 13 residues. The CDR3 loop reads CAISDGGGQPQHF. CDR3 nucleotide sequence: TGTGCCATCAGTGATGGCGGGGGTCAGCCCCAGCATTTT.

The chain combines TRBV10-1 with TRBJ2-3; possibly TRBD1 for D (6 bases). V was clipped by 8 bases and J by 2 bases, with 17 bases between them. CDR1 is WNHNN, CDR2 SYGVQD, per germline (reference sequence). This CDR3 comprises 15 residues. The CDR3 loop is CASSNGQGHTDTQYF. DNA of the CDR3: TGCGCCAGCTCTAACGGGCAGGGACACACAGATACGCAGTATTTT.

The chain has TRBV27 and TRBJ2-4, with D possibly called TRBD1 or TRBD2 (6 bases each). The CDR3 contains 14 residues. CDR1 is MNHEY, CDR2 SMNVEV, per germline (reference sequence). Trimming removed 7 bases from V and 10 bases from J, with 20 bases in between. The CDR3: CASTDIGGREIQYF. The CDR3 coding sequence is TGTGCCAGCACTGACATTGGGGGGCGCGAGATTCAGTACTTC.

This clonotype has a handful of counts. The chain recombines TRBV20-1 with TRBJ2-3, with 8 bases that match TRBD2. CDR1 is DFQATT and CDR2 is SNEGSKA in the germline V gene (reference sequence). After removal of 6 bases from V and 6 bases from J, the junction contained 11 bases not matched to a gene. The CDR3 length is 14 residues. The CDR3 is CSAPDGGASDTQYF. DNA for the CDR3: TGCAGTGCGCCAGACGGGGGGGCCAGTGATACGCAGTATTTT.

This clonotype occurred a few times. This chain uses TRBV7-3 with TRBJ2-5, with D possibly being TRBD1 (6 bases). The germline V and J ends were trimmed by 4 bases and 4 bases, with 13 bases remaining between them. The CDR3 extends over 14 amino acids. The germline gives CDR1 SGHTA, CDR2 FQGTGA. The CDR3, as DNA: TGTGCCAGCAGCTCACAGGACAGTTCAGAGACCCAGTACTTC. This gives the protein CASSSQDSSETQYF.

This clonotype came up a few times. The rearrangement joins TRBV5-6 to TRBJ1-3; 10 bases fit TRBD1. Germline V CDR1 and CDR2: SGHDT, YYEEEE. V lost 4 bases, J lost 7 bases, and 11 bases stayed unmatched. This CDR3 spans 16 amino acids. The CDR3 nucleotides are TGTGCCAGCAGCCTGGGACAGGGGATCTTTACGAACACCATATATTTT. It codes for CASSLGQGIFTNTIYF.

The rearrangement links TRBV6-6 to TRBJ2-7, with TRBD1 matching 9 bases. Germline lookup yields CDR1 MNHNY and CDR2 SVGAGI (reference sequence). V was clipped by 5 bases and J by 1 base; unmatched bases: 6. The CDR3 extends over 15 amino acids. The CDR3 region has the DNA TGTGCCAGCAGTCAAGACAGGGGGGCGTCCTACGAGCAGTACGTC. This sequence encodes CASSQDRGASYEQYV.

This clonotype turned up a few times. The chain recombines TRBV6-6 with TRBJ2-2, with D unresolved. The CDR3 loop spans 13 amino acids. Trimming left V 8 bases short and J 4 bases short, with 11 bases between. Looked up from germline, CDR1 is MNHNY and CDR2 is SVGAGI (reference sequence). The CDR3 DNA follows: TGTGCCAGCGTTCGGGTTGTCACCGGGGAGCTGTTTTTT. Translating gives CASVRVVTGELFF.

This clonotype was found many times. V and J are TRBV24-1 and TRBJ2-1; 7 positions agree with TRBD2. The CDR3 runs to 13 residues. J lost 5 bases, V lost 10 bases, and 7 bases had no gene match. CDR1 is KGHDR and CDR2 is SFDVKD in the germline V gene. The CDR3 here is CATRGYEDNEQFF. The CDR3 DNA reads TGTGCCACGCGGGGGTACGAAGACAATGAGCAGTTCTTC.

This clonotype turned up a few times. The chain has TRBV7-2 and TRBJ2-5; TRBD2 aligns across 7 bases. Losses at the gene ends were 3 bases for V and 5 bases for J; bases not matched to a gene: 15. Germline lookup yields CDR1 SGHTA and CDR2 FQGNSA. The CDR3 is 17 residues long. CDR3 amino acids: CASSLNVWAGELETQYF. As DNA, the CDR3 is TGTGCCAGCAGCTTGAACGTGTGGGCGGGGGAGCTGGAGACCCAGTACTTC.

This chain connects TRBV10-3 to TRBJ1-2; TRBD1 matches 9 bases. Germline CDR1 and CDR2: ENHRY and SYGVKD. With V trimmed by 7 bases and J by 4 bases, 4 bases remained unmatched. This CDR3 is 13 amino acids long. This CDR3 is CAITQDRGYGYTF. CDR3 nucleotide sequence: TGTGCCATCACTCAGGACAGGGGCTATGGCTACACCTTC.

This clonotype was seen only a few times. This chain uses TRBV7-2 with TRBJ1-2, with D perhaps TRBD1 (5 bases). The CDR3 covers 15 residues. With 2 bases removed from V and 3 bases from J, the gap between germline ends came to 13 bases. CDR1 and CDR2 from the germline V gene are SGHTA and FQGNSA. The CDR3 DNA sequence: TGTGCCAGCAGCTTATCGCAGGGACCCTACTATGGCTACACCTTC. It codes for CASSLSQGPYYGYTF.

J is TRBJ1-1 and V is TRBV6-1, with D hard to call. The V end lost 8 bases, the J end lost 6 bases, and 10 bases lay between the germline ends. The length of the CDR3 is 11 residues. Germline loops: CDR1 MNHNS, CDR2 SASEGT. The CDR3 protein is CASGGLAEAFF. CDR3 bases: TGTGCCAGCGGAGGGCTCGCTGAAGCTTTCTTT.

The chain links TRBV7-2 to TRBJ2-7, with D possibly being TRBD1 or TRBD2 (7 bases each). Between the trimmed V and J ends, which lost 4 bases and 1 base, there was a span of 20 bases. The CDR3 is 17 residues long. Germline lookup yields CDR1 SGHTA and CDR2 FQGNSA. DNA of the CDR3: TGTGCCAGCAGCTCAGGGGGGGTAGCCCCCGTATCCTACGAGCAGTACTTC. Protein sequence: CASSSGGVAPVSYEQYF.

This clonotype was seen only a few times. This sequence joins TRBV13 and TRBJ2-5; D possibly corresponds to TRBD1 (6 bases). The V gene's germline CDR1 is PRHDT and CDR2 FYEKMQ (reference sequence). The CDR3 totals 13 residues. V dropped 5 bases and J dropped 7 bases, with 14 bases sitting between them. The CDR3 loop is CASSDLPRGTQYF. The DNA of the CDR3 is TGTGCCAGCAGCGATTTGCCCAGGGGGACCCAGTACTTC.

This clonotype was observed many times. The J gene is TRBJ1-3, the V gene TRBV18; no reliable D call. V was clipped by 3 bases and J by 3 bases, with 9 bases between them. The germline gives CDR1 KGHSH, CDR2 LQKENI. The CDR3 is 14 amino acids. The CDR3 bases are TGTGCCAGCTCACCCCGGGAGAATGGAAACACCATATATTTT. Its protein is CASSPRENGNTIYF.

On this clonotype itself: Given a much more abundant clone one base away, this may be a read error. The chain links TRBV7-2 to TRBJ2-3; D ambiguous. This CDR3 has 12 amino acids. V lost 0 bases to trimming and J lost 6 bases, with 4 bases between them. The germline V gene encodes CDR1 SGHTA and CDR2 FQGNSA. DNA of the CDR3: TGTGCCAGCAGCTTAGCATGGGATACGCAGTATTTT. This codes for CASSLAWDTQYF. The variable domain in full, completed from reference TRBV7-2 and TRBJ2-3, reads GAGVSQSPSNKVTEKGKDVELRCDPISGHTALYWYRQSLGQGLEFLIYFQGNSAPDKSGLPSDRFSAERTGGSVSTLTIQRTQQEDSAVYLCASSLAWDTQYFGPGTRLTVL.